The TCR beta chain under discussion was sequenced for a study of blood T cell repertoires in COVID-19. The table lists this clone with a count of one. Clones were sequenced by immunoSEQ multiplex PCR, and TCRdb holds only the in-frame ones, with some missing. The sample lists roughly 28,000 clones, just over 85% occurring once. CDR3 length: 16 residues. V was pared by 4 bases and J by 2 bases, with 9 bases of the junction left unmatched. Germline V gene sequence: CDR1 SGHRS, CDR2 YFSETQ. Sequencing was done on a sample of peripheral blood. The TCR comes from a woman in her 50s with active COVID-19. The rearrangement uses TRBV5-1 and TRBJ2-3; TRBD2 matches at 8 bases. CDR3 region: CASSPVSGTLTDTQYF. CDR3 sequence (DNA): TGCGCCAGCAGCCCCGTTAGCGGGACCCTCACAGATACGCAGTATTTT.